One sample yielded the 27 T cell receptor beta chains listed below, sequenced in a study of T-cell reconstitution after alpha-beta-depleted transplantation in children. Molecular barcoding with unique molecular identifiers was used for the TCRbeta library. Each CDR3 protein is one row after TCRdb ran MiXCR on the PCR reads. The data show 500,000 to 600,000 distinct CDR3 sequences, more than 20% seen once. This sample comprised PBMCs, obtained before TCRalphabeta/CD19-depleted stem cell transplant. All receptors come from a boy under two years old with Wiskott-Aldrich syndrome, due to receive a stem cell transplant.

This clonotype was detected many times. The chain has TRBV7-8 and TRBJ2-3; 9 bases line up with TRBD2. CDR3 length equals 15 residues. The trim removed 3 bases at V and 6 bases at J, leaving 7 bases unmatched. Germline lookup yields CDR1 SGHVS and CDR2 FQNEAQ. This CDR3 reads CASSFVAGGPDTQYF. As DNA, the CDR3 is TGTGCCAGCAGCTTCGTTGCGGGAGGGCCGGATACGCAGTATTTT. The full variable domain, completed using reference TRBV7-8 and TRBJ2-3, is GAGVSQSPRYKVAKRGQDVALRCDPISGHVSLFWYQQALGQGPEFLTYFQNEAQLDKSGLPSDRFFAERPEGSVSTLKIQRTQQEDSAVYLCASSFVAGGPDTQYFGPGTRLTVL.

This clonotype was detected a few times. The CDR3 here is CASSLFGTSGRHGFEQFF. The CDR3 bases are TGTGCCAGCAGTTTATTTGGGACTAGCGGGAGGCATGGTTTCGAGCAGTTCTTC. This chain joins TRBV27 and TRBJ2-1; 15 nucleotides line up with TRBD2. The CDR3 totals 18 residues. Per germline, CDR1 MNHEY and CDR2 SMNVEV (reference sequence). The trim removed 1 base at V and 10 bases at J, leaving 11 bases unmatched.

This rearrangement joins TRBV5-1 to TRBJ2-7; weak D call: TRBD1 (7 bases). The germline V and J ends were trimmed by 3 bases and 2 bases, with 18 bases remaining between them. The CDR3 length is 16 residues. Germline CDR1 and CDR2: SGHRS and YFSETQ. This CDR3 reads CASSWQGGRGPYEQYF. CDR3 DNA: TGCGCCAGCAGCTGGCAGGGGGGTCGGGGTCCCTACGAGCAGTACTTC.

This clonotype was counted a few times. The rearrangement links TRBV15 to TRBJ2-3; TRBD2 agrees at 10 bases. The V gene's germline CDR1 is LNHNV and CDR2 YYDKDF (reference sequence). Trimming removed 0 bases from V and 8 bases from J; junction bases left unmatched: 14. The CDR3 has 18 amino acids. The CDR3 region is CATSRDRSWSGRESTQYF. The CDR3 nucleotides read TGTGCCACCAGCAGAGACCGATCCTGGAGCGGGAGGGAGAGTACGCAGTATTTT. Variable domain in full (rest from reference TRBV15 and TRBJ2-3): DAMVIQNPRYQVTQFGKPVTLSCSQTLNHNVMYWYQQKSSQAPKLLFHYYDKDFNNEADTPDNFQSRRPNTSFCFLDIRSPGLGDTAMYLCATSRDRSWSGRESTQYFGPGTRLTVL.

The CDR3 DNA reads as TGTGCCAGCAGTCCCCGGACAGTCATTAGCACAGATACGCAGTATTTT. Translation gives CASSPRTVISTDTQYF. The chain uses TRBV28 and TRBJ2-3; TRBD1 is a possible D gene (6 bases). The CDR3 is 16 amino acids. V was clipped by 5 bases and J by 0 bases, with 15 bases between them. The germline gives CDR1 MDHEN, CDR2 SYDVKM.

The rearrangement uses TRBV10-3 and TRBJ2-7; TRBD1 aligns across 10 bases. The trim removed 5 bases at V and 3 bases at J, leaving 7 bases unmatched. The CDR3 is 15 amino acids. Germline CDR1 reads ENHRY; CDR2 reads SYGVKD. CDR3 bases: TGTGCCATCAGTCCATACAGGACAGGGGGCTACGAGCAGTACTTC. It is translated as CAISPYRTGGYEQYF.

V and J are TRBV5-1 and TRBJ1-4; D may be TRBD1 (5 bases). The germline V and J ends were trimmed by 4 bases and 8 bases, with 12 bases remaining between them. Per the germline V gene, CDR1 is SGHRS and CDR2 is YFSETQ. The CDR3 extends over 13 amino acids. This chain's CDR3 is CASSTGPPEKLFF. In nucleotides, the CDR3 is TGCGCCAGCAGCACGGGACCGCCAGAAAAACTGTTTTTT.

This clonotype was seen only a few times. V gene TRBV5-5 combines with J gene TRBJ2-2, with D hard to call. The germline V gene has CDR1 SGHKS and CDR2 YYEKEE (reference sequence). V was cut by 1 base and J by 1 base, with 8 bases left in between. The CDR3 is 15 residues long. CDR3 bases: TGTGCCAGCAGCTTGTCTGGAATGAACACCGGGGAGCTGTTTTTT. Encoded protein: CASSLSGMNTGELFF.

The chain recombines TRBV20-1 with TRBJ1-5; D may be TRBD1 (5 bases). The CDR3 sequence is 14 residues long. V shed 2 bases and J shed 9 bases, with 17 bases lying between them. Germline V gives CDR1 DFQATT, CDR2 SNEGSKA (reference sequence). The CDR3 DNA is TGCAGTGCTAGATGGGGGTCCGCAAAGGGGCCCCAGCATTTT. This codes for CSARWGSAKGPQHF.

The V gene is TRBV5-1, the J gene TRBJ1-1, with D possibly being TRBD1 (5 bases). CDR3 size: 14 residues. Between the trimmed V and J ends, which lost 1 base and 5 bases, there was a span of 12 bases. Germline CDR1 reads SGHRS; CDR2 reads YFSETQ. This CDR3 is CASSLNGGGTEAFF. The CDR3 DNA reads TGCGCCAGCAGCTTGAATGGGGGAGGGACTGAAGCTTTCTTT.

This clonotype was recorded a few times. The J gene is TRBJ2-7, the V gene TRBV11-2; 10 bases agree with TRBD1. Per germline, CDR1 SGHAT and CDR2 FQNNGV. CDR3 size: 16 residues. The J segment lost 5 bases and the V segment lost 4 bases, leaving 11 bases of the junction unmatched. CDR3 coding DNA: TGTGCCAGCAGCTCTCGGGGACAGGGGTTTATCAACGAGCAGTACTTC. It encodes CASSSRGQGFINEQYF.

The rearrangement uses TRBV5-1 and TRBJ1-1; TRBD1 is a possible D gene (5 bases). V was clipped by 4 bases and J by 3 bases, with 7 bases between them. CDR1 SGHRS and CDR2 YFSETQ come from the germline V gene. The CDR3 is made up of 12 amino acids. CDR3 amino acids: CASSPGDTEAFF. The CDR3 DNA sequence: TGCGCCAGCAGCCCGGGGGACACTGAAGCTTTCTTT.

This chain uses TRBV12-3 or TRBV12-4 with TRBJ2-1; TRBD2 is a possible D gene (6 bases). The germline V and J ends were trimmed by 5 bases and 6 bases, with 17 bases remaining between them. CDR3 length: 15 amino acids. The CDR3 region has the DNA TGTGCCAGCAGTCCGACGGGACTGCCCCCCAATGAGCAGTTCTTC. Translation: CASSPTGLPPNEQFF.

V usage is TRBV7-8 and J usage is TRBJ2-1; TRBD2 is a possible D gene (6 bases). The CDR3 runs 11 residues. V was trimmed by 5 bases and J by 10 bases, leaving 9 bases between them. Germline CDR1 and CDR2: SGHVS and FQNEAQ. The CDR3, as DNA: TGTGCCAGCAGCGTAACTAGCGAGCAGTTCTTC. Its protein product is CASSVTSEQFF.

This clonotype was seen just once. The chain has TRBV24-1 and TRBJ2-5; D possibly corresponds to TRBD1 (6 bases). V lost 5 bases and J 1 base, leaving 22 bases between the germline ends. The CDR3 sequence is 18 residues long. Germline-derived CDR1 and CDR2 are KGHDR and SFDVKD. CDR3 region: CATSGNSDSSSGQETQYF. DNA of the CDR3: TGTGCCACCAGTGGTAACTCGGACAGTTCAAGTGGCCAAGAGACCCAGTACTTC.

The V call is TRBV5-1, the J call TRBJ1-5, with 9 bases matching TRBD1. The CDR3 totals 15 residues. Germline values: CDR1 SGHRS, CDR2 YFSETQ. The junction had 4 bases not matched to a gene; V was cut back by 4 bases and J by 2 bases. CDR3 sequence (DNA): TGCGCCAGCAGCCAGGGGGACAGGGGCAATCAGCCCCAGCATTTT. Translation gives CASSQGDRGNQPQHF.

The chain joins TRBV5-1 to TRBJ1-2, with 12 nucleotides matching TRBD1. The ends lost 0 bases at V and 14 bases at J; junction bases unmatched: 11. The CDR3 spans 15 residues. Germline lookup yields CDR1 SGHRS and CDR2 YFSETQ. The CDR3 sequence is CASSLEMGQGAYRTF. CDR3 nucleotides: TGCGCCAGCAGCTTGGAGATGGGACAGGGGGCGTATCGTACCTTC.

This clonotype has a single count. V gene TRBV19 combines with J gene TRBJ2-1; 7 nucleotides align to TRBD2. Germline CDR1 and CDR2: LNHDA and SQIVND (reference sequence). V shed 2 bases, J shed 0 bases, and the junction held 10 bases outside the gene matches. The CDR3 has 18 residues. The CDR3 sequence: CASSIIQTSAASYNEQFF. The CDR3, as DNA: TGTGCCAGTAGTATAATCCAAACTAGCGCCGCCTCCTACAATGAGCAGTTCTTC.

The CDR3 loop reads CASTGNSPLHF. DNA for the CDR3: TGTGCCAGCACCGGGAATTCACCCCTCCACTTT. The V call is TRBV2, the J call TRBJ1-6; D gene ambiguous. The CDR3 loop spans 11 amino acids. Trimming cost V 7 bases and J 7 bases, with 5 bases left between them. Looked up from germline, CDR1 is SNHLY and CDR2 is FYNNEI.

The table lists this clonotype with a few counts. The genes are TRBV12-3 or TRBV12-4 and TRBJ2-4; no firm D call. Trimming took off 5 bases at V and 0 bases at J, with 8 bases between the two ends. There are 14 residues in the CDR3. CDR3: CASSPDIAKNIQYF. CDR3 nucleotides: TGTGCCAGCAGTCCCGACATAGCCAAAAACATTCAGTACTTC.

This clonotype was seen only a few times. The V gene is TRBV5-1, the J gene TRBJ2-5; possible D gene TRBD2, 6 bases. This CDR3 region has 15 residues. V was shortened by 8 bases and J by 1 base, with 18 bases between the two germline ends. In germline, CDR1 is SGHRS, CDR2 YFSETQ. The CDR3 sequence: CARTRGRAGQETQYF. CDR3 in DNA: TGCGCCAGAACGAGGGGCAGAGCGGGCCAAGAGACCCAGTACTTC.

The chain carries TRBV7-2 and TRBJ2-3; perhaps TRBD2 as D (5 bases). Germline V gene data show CDR1 as SGHTA and CDR2 as FQGNSA. The CDR3 has 14 residues. Trimming left V 10 bases short and J 7 bases short, with 21 bases between. The CDR3 loop is CATRLNFGENTQYF. The CDR3 DNA is TGTGCCACTCGACTAAACTTTGGAGAAAATACGCAGTATTTT. Full variable domain (missing parts from reference TRBV7-2 and TRBJ2-3): GAGVSQSPSNKVTEKGKDVELRCDPISGHTALYWYRQSLGQGLEFLIYFQGNSAPDKSGLPSDRFSAERTGGSVSTLTIQRTQQEDSAVYLCATRLNFGENTQYFGPGTRLTVL.

The chain couples TRBV12-3 or TRBV12-4 to TRBJ2-1; 11 nucleotides match TRBD2. V lost 2 bases to trimming and J lost 2 bases; unmatched junction nucleotides: 5. This CDR3 has 17 amino acids. The CDR3 is CASSLIAGGVTYNEQFF. CDR3 nucleotides: TGTGCCAGCAGTTTAATAGCGGGAGGGGTCACCTACAATGAGCAGTTCTTC.

The CDR3: CSVEVLGSEQYF. In DNA form, the CDR3 reads TGCAGCGTTGAAGTTTTGGGTTCCGAGCAGTACTTC. The rearrangement links TRBV29-1 to TRBJ2-7; D gene uncertain. Germline V gives CDR1 SQVTM, CDR2 ANQGSEA. The CDR3 is made up of 12 amino acids. The V end lost 1 base, the J end lost 6 bases, and 10 bases lay between the germline ends.

The J gene is TRBJ2-3, the V gene TRBV7-9; 8 nucleotides line up with TRBD2. The CDR3 has 16 residues. V lost 5 bases to trimming and J lost 2 bases; unmatched junction nucleotides: 9. CDR1 is SEHNR and CDR2 is FQNEAQ in the germline V gene (reference sequence). The DNA of the CDR3 is TGTGCCAGCAGCCCCTGGGGGCGGGAGGCCACAGATACGCAGTATTTT. Translating gives CASSPWGREATDTQYF.

This rearrangement joins TRBV5-1 to TRBJ2-7; TRBD1 or TRBD2 may be the D gene (6 bases each). CDR1 and CDR2 from the germline V gene are SGHRS and YFSETQ. The CDR3 sequence is 14 residues long. Trimming removed 4 bases at V and 2 bases at J, with 13 bases between. CDR3 loop: CASSTGDIPYEQYF. The DNA of the CDR3 is TGCGCCAGCAGCACGGGGGACATTCCCTACGAGCAGTACTTC.

The chain is built from TRBV20-1 and TRBJ1-3; weak D call: TRBD1 (5 bases). CDR1 is DFQATT and CDR2 is SNEGSKA in the germline V gene (reference sequence). The CDR3 length is 14 residues. The V gene lost 3 bases and the J gene lost 0 bases, with 9 bases spanning the gap. CDR3 loop: CSASRDSSGNTIYF. CDR3 DNA: TGCAGTGCTAGCCGCGACAGCTCTGGAAACACCATATATTTT.